This T cell receptor (beta chain) was sequenced during a study of shared clonotypes between healthy human individuals. Notes on the study in general: Larger richness was generally estimated for naive than memory subsets. Sequencing depth was a factor that was expected to affect clonotype sharing among donors.

Looked up from germline, CDR1 is KGHSY and CDR2 is FQNENV. This CDR3 has 11 residues. Trimming took off 2 bases at V and 6 bases at J, with 2 bases between the two ends. This table comes from immunoSEQ multiplex PCR, and its TCRdb copy is limited to in-frame clones, with some not included. The sample yields more than 2 million clones, approximately 96% seen once. For this clone: What it binds is unknown.

All the donors were Caucasian adults who lived in Nashville, Tennessee. The clonotype comes from a man aged 18 to 29 in good health. The chain uses TRBV16 and TRBJ2-1, with D uncertain. Source material: naive CD4+ T cells sorted from blood. Specified subset: CD45RA+ positively selected. The DNA of the CDR3 is TGTGCCAGCAGCCAAAGCAATGAGCAGTTCTTC. Translation: CASSQSNEQFF.